Presented here are 13 T cell receptor beta chains from one specimen sequenced in a study of OX40 agonist ivuxolimab in advanced cancers. Clones were sequenced by immunoSEQ multiplex PCR, and TCRdb holds only the in-frame ones, with some missing. The profile shows about 22,000 clones, about 86% of them singletons. Sequenced here: CD4+ or CD8+ T cells sorted from blood, sampled in a trial of the OX40 agonist ivuxolimab. The receptors come from an adult with an advanced solid tumor such as melanoma, head and neck, liver or kidney cancer.

This sequence joins TRBV29-1 and TRBJ2-1; D might be TRBD1 (7 bases). V was trimmed by 4 bases and J by 0 bases, leaving 10 bases between them. The CDR3 length is 14 residues. Looked up from germline, CDR1 is SQVTM and CDR2 is ANQGSEA. The chain's CDR3 is CSVVQGGSYNEQFF. The CDR3 region has the DNA TGCAGCGTTGTGCAGGGGGGCTCCTACAATGAGCAGTTCTTC.

The chain employs TRBV7-9 and TRBJ2-7; perhaps TRBD1 as D (6 bases). V lost 5 bases and J 2 bases, leaving 13 bases between the germline ends. This CDR3 is built from 14 residues. Germline V CDR1 and CDR2: SEHNR, FQNEAQ (reference sequence). As DNA, the CDR3 is TGTGCCAGCAGCCCTCCGGGACAAACCTACGAGCAGTACTTC. Translation gives CASSPPGQTYEQYF.

The chain links TRBV21-1 to TRBJ2-1; TRBD1 is taken as the D call from the table, unchecked against the DNA. TRBV21-1 is noted as a pseudogene. This CDR3 spans 15 amino acids. The DNA for the CDR3 is TGTGCCAGCAGCAAGGGACAGTCGGATTACAATGAGCAGTTCTTC. This gives the protein CASSKGQSDYNEQFF.

This clone was counted a single time. This chain uses TRBV6-8 with TRBJ2-1; D is possibly TRBD1 (6 bases). Per germline, CDR1 MNHGY and CDR2 SAAAGT. With 7 bases removed from V and 7 bases from J, the gap between germline ends came to 8 bases. This CDR3 contains 11 residues. The DNA of the CDR3 is TGTGCCAGCACTACAGGGAATGAGCAGTTCTTC. Translation: CASTTGNEQFF.

V gene TRBV9 combines with J gene TRBJ2-1; D remains unclear. This CDR3 is 13 amino acids long. Trimming removed 0 bases at V and 12 bases at J, with 13 bases between. Germline V lookup: CDR1 SGDLS, CDR2 YYNGEE. CDR3 nucleotides: TGTGCCAGCAGCGTAGGGTCGGGCCCGAGGCAGTTCTTC. This gives the protein CASSVGSGPRQFF. The whole variable domain, remainder taken from reference TRBV9 and TRBJ2-1, is DSGVTQTPKHLITATGQRVTLRCSPRSGDLSVYWYQQSLDQGLQFLIQYYNGEERAKGNILERFSAQQFPDLHSELNLSSLELGDSALYFCASSVGSGPRQFFGPGTRLTVL.

The genes are TRBV6-4 and TRBJ2-3; D not certain. This CDR3 is built from 15 residues. Germline assignment: CDR1 MRHNA and CDR2 SNTAGT. V gave up 3 bases and J gave up 3 bases, with 13 bases separating them. This chain's CDR3 is CASSESLESTDTQYF. DNA for the CDR3: TGTGCCAGCAGTGAAAGTCTGGAGTCGACAGATACGCAGTATTTT.

This sequence joins TRBV11-2 and TRBJ2-1; unclear D gene. Per germline, CDR1 SGHAT and CDR2 FQNNGV. The V end lost 6 bases, the J end lost 6 bases, and 15 bases lay between the germline ends. The CDR3 covers 14 residues. Here the CDR3 DNA reads TGTGCCAGCAGTCGGAACGGAATGGCCAATGAGCAGTTCTTC. It encodes CASSRNGMANEQFF.

The V gene is TRBV19, the J gene TRBJ1-5; tentatively, D is TRBD1 (6 bases). Trimming left V 4 bases short and J 5 bases short, with 21 bases between. The CDR3 has 17 residues. Germline V gene lookup returns CDR1 LNHDA and CDR2 SQIVND (reference sequence). The CDR3 spells CASSTNPTGLGDQPQHF. Here the CDR3 DNA reads TGTGCCAGTAGTACCAACCCCACAGGGTTGGGGGATCAGCCCCAGCATTTT.

The chain joins TRBV11-3 to TRBJ2-7; 8 bases align to TRBD2. Per the germline V gene, CDR1 is SGHNT and CDR2 is YENEEA. This CDR3 is built from 15 residues. The junction had 10 bases not matched to a gene; V was cut back by 4 bases and J by 5 bases. CDR3 protein: CASSSYAGGKDEQYF. The DNA of the CDR3 is TGTGCCAGCAGCTCTTATGCGGGGGGTAAAGACGAGCAGTACTTC.

The J gene is TRBJ1-1, the V gene TRBV2; D is undetermined. CDR1 is SNHLY and CDR2 is FYNNEI in the germline V gene. CDR3 length: 16 residues. The V gene lost 1 base and the J gene lost 1 base, with 13 bases spanning the gap. The CDR3 DNA reads as TGTGCCAGCAGTGAAGTCGCGGTTGCCTGGAACACTGAAGCTTTCTTT. Translating it yields CASSEVAVAWNTEAFF.

This clone was seen more than once but under ten times. V gene TRBV6-4 combines with J gene TRBJ2-7; D might be TRBD1 or TRBD2, each matching 5 bases. V was trimmed by 5 bases and J by 4 bases, leaving 12 bases between them. Germline lookup yields CDR1 MRHNA and CDR2 SNTAGT. There are 13 residues in the CDR3. This chain's CDR3 is CASSLRGVYEQYF. The CDR3 DNA follows: TGTGCCAGCAGTTTACGAGGGGTATACGAGCAGTACTTC.

J is TRBJ1-2 and V is TRBV5-4; possibly TRBD1 for D (6 bases). Trimming took off 6 bases at V and 1 base at J, with 19 bases between the two ends. The V gene's germline CDR1 is SGHNT and CDR2 YYREEE (reference sequence). The CDR3 is made up of 16 amino acids. DNA of the CDR3: TGTGCCAGCACCCGGGGGGCCCGAATAAATAACTATGGCTACACCTTC. Its translation: CASTRGARINNYGYTF.

CDR3 region: CASSLGQGLGYTF. CDR3 DNA sequence: TGTGCCAGCAGCTTGGGTCAGGGACTTGGCTACACCTTC. The chain carries TRBV5-4 and TRBJ1-2; D is perhaps TRBD1 (5 bases). The CDR3 runs 13 residues. Germline CDR1 is SGHNT and CDR2 is YYREEE (reference sequence). V was pared by 0 bases and J by 7 bases, with 10 bases between.